This T cell receptor beta chain is drawn from a study of monozygotic twins with inflammatory bowel disease. Germline V gene lookup returns CDR1 MNHEY and CDR2 SVGEGT. This CDR3 comprises 13 residues. No DNA is given; TCRdb re-called the 5' RACE reads and lists each CDR3 protein once. The listing records about 380,000 distinct CDR3 sequences. V usage is TRBV6-2 or TRBV6-3 and J usage is TRBJ2-1. This TCR was sampled from a human donor with ulcerative colitis or Crohn's disease, or a healthy co-twin of an affected twin (not recorded which). Sequencing was carried out using blood. The CDR3 reads CASSYGLGPRQFF.